This passage covers 3 T cell receptor beta chains from one sample sequenced in a study of beta chain features in type 1 diabetes (dated by TCRdb to about 2018). The library relied on the immunoSEQ multiplex PCR assay. All of the isolated RNA was reverse transcribed with the High Capacity cDNA Reverse Transcription Kit, so expressed TCRB transcripts were sequenced. TCRdb retrieved this table from immuneACCESS and kept in-frame rearrangements only. Not all clones are present; in checked studies, unresolved V genes account for under half, and no reason is known for the remainder. This sample comprises tens of thousands of clones, roughly 30% of them detected only once. Together, the top ten hold about 0.42% of the sample. Sequenced: stem cell memory CD4+ T cells from blood. The meaning of the sample's cell subset or site label: stem cell-like memory CD4+ T cells. The receptors were gathered from a woman aged 18-29 years in good health.

In its sample, this clone was seen a few times. This chain connects TRBV14 to TRBJ2-7, with 9 nucleotides matching TRBD1. Germline V lookup: CDR1 SGHDN, CDR2 FVKESK. The CDR3 consists of 14 residues. V was pared by 4 bases and J by 4 bases, with 5 bases of the junction left unmatched. The CDR3 coding sequence is TGTGCCAGCAGCCTACCGGGACAGGGATACGAGCAGTACTTC. Protein product: CASSLPGQGYEQYF.

The J gene is TRBJ2-5, the V gene TRBV9; D might be TRBD1 (6 bases). The germline V gene encodes CDR1 SGDLS and CDR2 YYNGEE. V was trimmed by 0 bases and J by 5 bases, leaving 14 bases between them. CDR3 length equals 15 residues. CDR3 amino acids: CASSVVEGGWETQYF. In DNA, the CDR3 is TGTGCCAGCAGCGTAGTTGAAGGGGGTTGGGAGACCCAGTACTTC.

The J gene is TRBJ2-1, the V gene TRBV5-1; perhaps TRBD2 as D (5 bases). Germline values: CDR1 SGHRS, CDR2 YFSETQ. The CDR3 is 17 amino acids. The V end lost 0 bases, the J end lost 6 bases, and 19 bases lay between the germline ends. The chain's CDR3 is CASSLVVSGPGGNEQFF. The CDR3 DNA follows: TGCGCCAGCAGCTTGGTTGTTTCGGGCCCCGGAGGCAATGAGCAGTTCTTC.